The 18 T cell receptor beta chains below all came from one sample that was sequenced in a study of OX40 agonist ivuxolimab in advanced cancers. Using immunoSEQ multiplex PCR, the repertoire was profiled, and TCRdb retains in-frame clones only, with some absent. Of tens of thousands of clones listed, 80% to 90% are singletons. The sample in question was CD4+ or CD8+ T cells sorted from blood, obtained in a trial of the OX40 agonist ivuxolimab. These receptors were obtained from an adult with an advanced solid tumor such as melanoma, head and neck, liver or kidney cancer.

The V and J genes are TRBV6-1 and TRBJ2-1; 12 positions match TRBD2. CDR1 MNHNS and CDR2 SASEGT come from the germline V gene. The length of the CDR3 is 17 residues. Trimming removed 2 bases from V and 6 bases from J; junction bases left unmatched: 8. The CDR3 reads CASSESRLAGESNEQFF. For the CDR3, the DNA is TGTGCCAGCAGTGAAAGTCGACTAGCGGGAGAAAGCAATGAGCAGTTCTTC.

With respect to this clone: The same CDR3 can be traced to other DNA sequences in this sample. J is TRBJ2-7 and V is TRBV11-2, with TRBD1 as a possible D gene (5 bases). The germline V gene has CDR1 SGHAT and CDR2 FQNNGV. Trimming cost V 1 base and J 3 bases, with 13 bases left between them. This CDR3 is built from 15 residues. In DNA, the CDR3 is TGTGCCAGCAGCTTAGGGCAGGGAATGGGCTACGAGCAGTACTTC. Its protein is CASSLGQGMGYEQYF.

The V and J genes are TRBV30 and TRBJ1-2; D not certain. This CDR3 contains 15 residues. Germline values: CDR1 GTSNPN, CDR2 SVGIG (reference sequence). V lost 4 bases to trimming and J lost 5 bases, with 20 bases between them. This CDR3 reads CAWTQRSIAIYGYTF. The CDR3 bases are TGTGCCTGGACCCAACGCAGTATAGCCATTTATGGCTACACCTTC.

This sequence joins TRBV4-3 and TRBJ2-2, with 11 bases matching TRBD2. J gave up 5 bases and V 2 bases, and 1 base lay outside the gene matches. The germline V gene encodes CDR1 LGHNA and CDR2 YSLEER. CDR3 size: 15 residues. CDR3 amino acids: CASSQRTSGTGELFF. The CDR3 DNA sequence: TGCGCCAGCAGCCAACGGACTAGCGGGACCGGGGAGCTGTTTTTT.

This rearrangement joins TRBV11-2 to TRBJ2-6; D is unclear. Germline lookup yields CDR1 SGHAT and CDR2 FQNNGV. The CDR3 sequence is 14 residues long. Trimming removed 1 base at V and 7 bases at J, with 8 bases between. The CDR3 spells CASSLVVGANVLTF. Here the CDR3 DNA reads TGTGCCAGCAGCTTAGTGGTTGGTGCCAACGTCCTGACTTTC.

This clone was detected only a few times. The rearrangement links TRBV6-6 to TRBJ2-7; TRBD2 agrees at 8 bases. Germline CDR1 is MNHNY and CDR2 is SVGAGI (reference sequence). This CDR3 region has 13 residues. After removal of 8 bases from V and 3 bases from J, the junction contained 6 bases not matched to a gene. The CDR3 protein is CASESAGGYEQYF. The DNA of the CDR3 is TGTGCCAGCGAATCGGCGGGGGGCTACGAGCAGTACTTC.

This chain links TRBV4-3 with TRBJ2-1, with 10 bases matching TRBD1. Losses at the gene ends were 4 bases for V and 6 bases for J; bases not matched to a gene: 12. The CDR3 has 17 amino acids. The germline V gene encodes CDR1 LGHNA and CDR2 YSLEER. Here the CDR3 DNA reads TGCGCCAGCAGCCGGGACTTAGGACAGGGGGTCTCCAATGAGCAGTTCTTC. Translating gives CASSRDLGQGVSNEQFF.

The CDR3: CAISEIGTDQPQHF. In DNA form, the CDR3 reads TGTGCCATCAGTGAAATCGGGACCGATCAGCCCCAGCATTTT. V and J are TRBV10-3 and TRBJ1-5, with D maybe TRBD1 (5 bases). Trimming stripped 3 bases from V and 5 bases from J, with 11 bases between. CDR3 length: 14 amino acids. Germline V gene sequence: CDR1 ENHRY, CDR2 SYGVKD.

This clone was recorded a few times. The chain is built from TRBV30 and TRBJ2-7; 9 positions match TRBD1. V shed 5 bases and J 4 bases; nucleotides not matched to a gene: 0. Germline loops: CDR1 GTSNPN, CDR2 SVGIG (reference sequence). This CDR3 is built from 11 residues. The CDR3 loop reads CAWGTGYEQYF. The CDR3 coding sequence is TGTGCCTGGGGGACAGGGTACGAGCAGTACTTC.

The rearrangement links TRBV7-9 to TRBJ1-2, with D tentatively TRBD1 (5 bases). V lost 5 bases, J lost 5 bases, and 12 bases lay in between. The length of the CDR3 is 13 residues. Germline V gene sequence: CDR1 SEHNR, CDR2 FQNEAQ (reference sequence). The CDR3 DNA reads TGTGCCAGCAGCCCGACAGTCGGATATGGCTACACCTTC. The encoded protein is CASSPTVGYGYTF.

The chain uses TRBV7-2 and TRBJ1-6; 11 bases align to TRBD1. Germline V gene data show CDR1 as SGHTA and CDR2 as FQGNSA. The V and J ends lost 6 bases and 10 bases, in that order; junction bases with no gene match: 11. This CDR3 has 16 residues. The CDR3 nucleotides are TGTGCCAGCAGTCTAGGGGGGACAGGGGGGCGCTCACCCCTCCACTTT. Translation: CASSLGGTGGRSPLHF.

The chain employs TRBV5-1 and TRBJ1-2, with a weak D call TRBD1 (5 bases). The V gene's germline CDR1 is SGHRS and CDR2 YFSETQ. V was pared by 7 bases and J by 5 bases, with 15 bases between. The CDR3 runs 13 residues. CDR3 nucleotide sequence: TGCGCCAGCTCTCTGACAGCGGAGTATGGCTACACCTTC. It encodes CASSLTAEYGYTF.

The rearrangement uses TRBV7-8 and TRBJ2-2; D is undetermined. Per germline, CDR1 SGHVS and CDR2 FQNEAQ. This CDR3 comprises 14 residues. Trimming removed 5 bases at V and 1 base at J, with 8 bases between. CDR3 DNA sequence: TGTGCCAGCAGCGGTCGGTGGAACACCGGGGAGCTGTTTTTT. Translation gives CASSGRWNTGELFF.

The gene calls are TRBV18 and TRBJ2-5, with 14 bases identical to TRBD2. Germline V gene data show CDR1 as KGHSH and CDR2 as LQKENI. There are 15 residues in the CDR3. Losses at the gene ends were 3 bases for V and 5 bases for J; bases not matched to a gene: 2. The CDR3 spells CASSPRLAGGETQYF. The CDR3 DNA sequence: TGTGCCAGCTCACCTCGACTAGCGGGAGGGGAGACCCAGTACTTC.

This chain joins TRBV2 and TRBJ2-7, with 9 bases lining up with TRBD1. This CDR3 is built from 14 residues. Germline-derived CDR1 and CDR2 are SNHLY and FYNNEI. The ends lost 6 bases at V and 2 bases at J; junction bases unmatched: 5. CDR3 loop: CASRTGGQAYEQYF. Here the CDR3 DNA reads TGTGCCAGCAGGACAGGGGGACAAGCCTACGAGCAGTACTTC.

This clone was seen a few times. This chain links TRBV19 with TRBJ1-2; no reliable D call. CDR1 is LNHDA and CDR2 is SQIVND in the germline V gene (reference sequence). The CDR3 has 16 amino acids. Trimming left V 3 bases short and J 4 bases short, with 18 bases between. The CDR3 bases are TGTGCCAGTAGTATGGCCCTCACGGGGTCAGGCTATGGCTACACCTTC. Translating it yields CASSMALTGSGYGYTF.

The rearrangement joins TRBV5-6 to TRBJ2-1; 8 bases are shared with TRBD1. Germline CDR1 SGHDT, CDR2 YYEEEE. J was trimmed by 8 bases and V by 0 bases; bases with no gene match: 10. The CDR3 contains 16 residues. The CDR3 DNA follows: TGTGCCAGCAGCTTGGGGCAGGGGGCGTCGTGGGATGAGCAGTTCTTC. This gives the protein CASSLGQGASWDEQFF.

The genes are TRBV11-2 and TRBJ2-3; the match to TRBD2 covers 8 bases. Germline values: CDR1 SGHAT, CDR2 FQNNGV. This CDR3 spans 16 amino acids. The ends lost 6 bases at V and 3 bases at J; junction bases unmatched: 11. CDR3 nucleotide sequence: TGTGCCAGCAGAAAACCTGGGACTAGTAGGACAGATACGCAGTATTTT. It is translated as CASRKPGTSRTDTQYF. The variable domain in full, completed from reference TRBV11-2 and TRBJ2-3, reads EAGVAQSPRYKIIEKRQSVAFWCNPISGHATLYWYQQILGQGPKLLIQFQNNGVVDDSQLPKDRFSAERLKGVDSTLKIQPAKLEDSAVYLCASRKPGTSRTDTQYFGPGTRLTVL.